The T cell receptor beta chain described here comes from a study of control samples from healthy donors and cancer patients. The assay was immunoSEQ multiplex PCR, and TCRdb's table has in-frame clones only and misses some. The table shows about 250,000 clones, with approximately 80% occurring only once. The CDR3 extends over 12 amino acids. V was shortened by 0 bases and J by 5 bases, with 3 bases between the two germline ends. Germline V gene data show CDR1 as SGHDT and CDR2 as YYEEEE. V is TRBV5-6 and J is TRBJ1-5; D ambiguous. This sequence was found in a woman aged 60 to 75 with lung cancer. The sample taken for sequencing was PBMCs. The CDR3 loop is CASSLAHQPQHF. DNA for the CDR3: TGTGCCAGCAGCTTGGCTCATCAGCCCCAGCATTTT.